Each of the 14 T cell receptor beta chains below was sequenced from the same sample in a study of neoadjuvant nivolumab and ipilimumab in lung cancer (TCRdb year 2020). Read against the paper, the sample's time point label means: at surgical resection after neoadjuvant nivolumab +/- ipilimumab. Preparation of the library involved the immunoSEQ multiplex PCR assay. TCRdb stores this immuneACCESS table with in-frame sequences only. Part of the clones is absent; in the studies checked, under half of the shortfall reflects unresolved V genes, and no reason is known for the rest. The table for this sample lists 10,000 or so clones; approximately 77% of them were counted only once. 7.5% of the sample belongs to the ten largest clones. This sample comprised tumor tissue, obtained after neoadjuvant nivolumab, alone or with ipilimumab, at or shortly before surgery. The receptor source for this set is an adult with non-small cell lung cancer. Some clones in this sample may be carry-over from other donors' samples.

The sample holds one count of this clone. J is TRBJ2-1 and V is TRBV4-3; D is uncertain. Germline assignment: CDR1 LGHNA and CDR2 YSLEER. Between the trimmed V and J ends, which lost 0 bases and 2 bases, there was a span of 11 bases. The CDR3 covers 16 residues. The CDR3 loop is CASSQEGGGTYNEQFF. As DNA, the CDR3 is TGCGCCAGCAGCCAAGAAGGCGGTGGTACCTACAATGAGCAGTTCTTC.

This chain uses TRBV19 with TRBJ1-5; TRBD1 agrees at 10 bases. The CDR3 contains 14 residues. Germline-derived CDR1 and CDR2 are LNHDA and SQIVND (reference sequence). Unmatched junction bases numbered 9, after V lost 9 bases and J lost 7 bases. CDR3 DNA sequence: TGTGCCAGCCTTGACAGGGGGCGTCGGCAGCCCCAGCATTTT. It codes for CASLDRGRRQPQHF.

The chain employs TRBV7-9 and TRBJ2-7; 11 bases agree with TRBD2. J was trimmed by 2 bases and V by 1 base; bases with no gene match: 7. This CDR3 comprises 17 residues. Germline V lookup: CDR1 SEHNR, CDR2 FQNEAQ (reference sequence). The CDR3 reads CASSLGQGTSGTYEQYF. The CDR3 bases are TGTGCCAGCAGCTTAGGACAGGGGACTAGCGGAACCTACGAGCAGTACTTC.

The V call is TRBV15, the J call TRBJ2-1; D is unresolved. The CDR3 length is 14 residues. V was cut by 0 bases and J by 9 bases, with 12 bases left in between. Germline CDR1 LNHNV, CDR2 YYDKDF (reference sequence). CDR3 amino acids: CATSREELRGEQFF. Here the CDR3 DNA reads TGTGCCACCAGCAGAGAGGAGCTGAGAGGTGAGCAGTTCTTC.

The chain carries TRBV7-8 and TRBJ2-7; 9 bases are a match to TRBD1. The ends lost 3 bases at V and 6 bases at J; junction bases unmatched: 9. The CDR3 consists of 15 residues. Germline CDR1 is SGHVS and CDR2 is FQNEAQ. CDR3 nucleotide sequence: TGTGCCAGCAGCTTTCCCTCCGGGACAGGGTTCGAGCAGTACTTC. Residues: CASSFPSGTGFEQYF.

The chain links TRBV5-4 to TRBJ2-7, with 8 bases fitting TRBD1. Germline CDR1 and CDR2: SGHNT and YYREEE (reference sequence). CDR3 size: 15 residues. Germline trimming cut 4 bases from V and 2 bases from J; bases unmatched to any gene: 8. CDR3 DNA: TGTGCCAGCAGCGAATCCGGGACAGGTCCCTACGAGCAGTACTTC. Translation: CASSESGTGPYEQYF.

This chain uses TRBV6-5 with TRBJ2-7; D not certain. Trimming left V 0 bases short and J 2 bases short, with 11 bases between. CDR3 length: 15 residues. CDR1 is MNHEY, CDR2 SVGAGI, per germline. CDR3 sequence: CASSYSFTNPYEQYF. The DNA for the CDR3 is TGTGCCAGCAGTTACTCGTTTACAAATCCCTACGAGCAGTACTTC.

V is TRBV5-6 and J is TRBJ2-7; 11 bases map to TRBD2. Trimming removed 5 bases from V and 7 bases from J; junction bases left unmatched: 2. Looked up from germline, CDR1 is SGHDT and CDR2 is YYEEEE. The CDR3 has 12 residues. The chain's CDR3 is CASSRTSGEQYF. CDR3 DNA sequence: TGTGCCAGCAGTCGGACTAGCGGGGAGCAGTACTTC.

This clone came up a few times. The rearrangement uses TRBV7-9 and TRBJ2-7; unclear D gene. This CDR3 has 12 amino acids. V shed 10 bases and J shed 0 bases, with 10 bases lying between them. The V gene's germline CDR1 is SEHNR and CDR2 FQNEAQ (reference sequence). The CDR3 DNA follows: TGTGCCACTACGCCAGACTCCTACGAGCAGTACTTC. This codes for CATTPDSYEQYF. Combining the CDR3 with reference TRBV7-9 and TRBJ2-7 gives the whole variable domain DTGVSQNPRHKITKRGQNVTFRCDPISEHNRLYWYRQTLGQGPEFLTYFQNEAQLEKSRLLSDRFSAERPKGSFSTLEIQRTEQGDSAMYLCATTPDSYEQYFGPGTRLTVT.

The chain joins TRBV5-4 to TRBJ2-7, with D possibly matching TRBD2 (7 bases). The CDR3 spans 14 residues. Between the trimmed V and J ends, which lost 4 bases and 2 bases, there was a span of 13 bases. Germline-derived CDR1 and CDR2 are SGHNT and YYREEE (reference sequence). The DNA for the CDR3 is TGTGCCAGCAGCCCGGGGGGCAGAACCTACGAGCAGTACTTC. This codes for CASSPGGRTYEQYF.

The chain is built from TRBV5-6 and TRBJ2-7; TRBD1 might be the D (6 bases). CDR1 and CDR2 (germline): SGHDT, YYEEEE. Trimming cost V 4 bases and J 7 bases, with 21 bases left between them. This CDR3 region has 15 residues. The CDR3 bases are TGTGCCAGCAGCCGCAGGGGTACCTCCTTTGGGGAGCAGTACTTC. It yields the protein CASSRRGTSFGEQYF.

The rearrangement joins TRBV5-1 to TRBJ1-4; 7 nucleotides agree with TRBD1. Germline CDR1 SGHRS, CDR2 YFSETQ. CDR3 length: 12 amino acids. Unmatched junction bases numbered 1, after V lost 3 bases and J lost 8 bases. For the CDR3, the DNA is TGCGCCAGCAGCTGGGACAGCGAAAAACTGTTTTTT. Protein sequence: CASSWDSEKLFF. Looking up the rest from reference TRBV5-1 and TRBJ1-4 gives the full variable domain: KAGVTQTPRYLIKTRGQQVTLSCSPISGHRSVSWYQQTPGQGLQFLFEYFSETQRNKGNFPGRFSGRQFSNSRSEMNVSTLELGDSALYLCASSWDSEKLFFGSGTQLSVL.

The V and J genes are TRBV7-9 and TRBJ2-7; D might be TRBD1 (5 bases). Per germline, CDR1 SEHNR and CDR2 FQNEAQ (reference sequence). The V end was cut by 1 base, the J end by 6 bases, with 16 bases between. The CDR3 runs to 15 residues. The CDR3 here is CASSLVGQVVPEQYF. In nucleotides, the CDR3 is TGTGCCAGCAGCTTAGTGGGGCAGGTCGTCCCCGAGCAGTACTTC.

As concerns this clone: One end of the junction does not line up with germline, which may come from a read error. The CDR3 region is CSANPGRRWSF. DNA for the CDR3: TGCAGTGCAAATCCCGGACGGCGATGGTCCTTC. The gene calls are TRBV20-1 and TRBJ1-2; D remains unclear. Germline-derived CDR1 and CDR2 are DFQATT and SNEGSKA (reference sequence). CDR3 length equals 11 residues.